A selection of T cell receptor beta chains follows, all from one sample in a study of spatial heterogeneity in lung cancer. TCRdb called the 5' RACE reads again in MiXCR, with one record for every CDR3 protein. The repertoire holds about 120,000 distinct CDR3 sequences, 9% to 15% seen once, with approximately 15% in the top ten. Sequenced material: PBMCs, taken at follow-up. These receptors were taken from a male donor with early-stage non-small cell lung cancer. Each CDR3 is given with its conserved first and last residue. D genes are given only for firm matches. Clone size is not always given. Where it is, it says once, few, many or a class for expanded clones.

J gene,D gene,clone size,V gene,CDR3 DNA,CDR3 protein
TRBJ1-2,TRBD1,-,TRBV28,TGTGCCAGCAGTCCTGGGACAGGACCAGGCTATGGCTACACCTTC,CASSPGTGPGYGYTF
TRBJ2-3,-,few,TRBV28,TGTGCCAGCAGTTTATCCCTAGGAGATACGCAGTATTTT,CASSLSLGDTQYF
TRBJ1-5,-,many,TRBV10-2,TGCGCCAGCAGCGCCTTAACCGGGACGGTGAGCAATCAGCCCCAGCATTTT,CASSALTGTVSNQPQHF
TRBJ1-1,-,many,TRBV28,TGTGCCAGCAGTTTACCCGGACTAGGGACGACTGAAGCTTTCTTT,CASSLPGLGTTEAFF
TRBJ2-3,-,-,TRBV28,TGTGCCAGCAGTTTAACAGGACCATACCTGGGGGCAGATACGCAGTATTTT,CASSLTGPYLGADTQYF
TRBJ1-2,-,few,TRBV20-1,TGCAGTGCTAGAGATAGGGGTAATGGCTACACCTTC,CSARDRGNGYTF
TRBJ2-5,-,-,TRBV7-2,TGTGCCAGCAGCTTGGGGACGAGCGTGGGCGGGGAGACCCAGTACTTC,CASSLGTSVGGETQYF
TRBJ1-5,TRBD1,many,TRBV27,TGTGCCAGCCGTGACAGGGGGCTCAATCAGCCCCAGCATTTT,CASRDRGLNQPQHF
TRBJ2-7,TRBD1,many,TRBV30,TGTGCCTGGAGAAGGGCAGGGACAGGGTACCACGAGCAGTACTTC,CAWRRAGTGYHEQYF
TRBJ2-7,TRBD1,few,TRBV2,TGTGCCAGCAGTGAAGGTGGGACAGCTATTTACGAGCAGTACTTC,CASSEGGTAIYEQYF
TRBJ1-1,TRBD1,-,TRBV7-2,TGTGCCAGCAGCTCGTATCAGGGGGCTGAAGCTTTCTTT,CASSSYQGAEAFF
TRBJ2-1,-,-,TRBV12-3/TRBV12-4,TGTGCCAGCACCGGCGGGGACATTGAGCAGTTCTTC,CASTGGDIEQFF
TRBJ2-5,-,-,TRBV5-1,TGCGCCAGCAGGATGACTATCCAAGAGACCCAGTACTTC,CASRMTIQETQYF
TRBJ1-2,-,few,TRBV3-1,TGTGCCAGCAGCCACAGGACTTATGGCTACACCTTC,CASSHRTYGYTF
TRBJ2-2,TRBD2,many,TRBV6-5,TGTGCCAGCAGTTACTCAGCAGCGGGGGCTTATCGGGAGCTGTTTTTT,CASSYSAAGAYRELFF
TRBJ1-1,TRBD1,many,TRBV29-1,TGCAGCGTAGCCCCAGGGGGCAGAACTGAAGCTTTCTTT,CSVAPGGRTEAFF
TRBJ1-5,TRBD1,-,TRBV5-4,TGTGCCAGCAGCTGGGACAGGGATCAGCCCCAGCATTTT,CASSWDRDQPQHF
TRBJ2-6,TRBD2,-,TRBV7-2,TGTGCCAGCAGTCCCGGACTAGCGGGGGCCTCTGGGGCCAACGTCCTGACTTTC,CASSPGLAGASGANVLTF
TRBJ1-1,-,few,TRBV20-1,TGCAGTGCTACTCCCTTGGGCATGGGCACTGAAGCTTTCTTT,CSATPLGMGTEAFF
TRBJ1-1,-,few,TRBV6-5,TGTGCCAGCAGTTACTCCAGTGAAGCTTTCTTT,CASSYSSEAFF
TRBJ2-1,-,few,TRBV3-1,TGTGCCAGCAGCCAAGTCTCCGATGAGCAGTTCTTC,CASSQVSDEQFF
TRBJ2-7,-,many,TRBV20-1,TGCAGTGCTAGTCGTTTAAGCTACGAGCAGTACTTC,CSASRLSYEQYF